The 19 T cell receptor beta chains given below trace back to one sample, sequenced in a study of OX40 agonist ivuxolimab in advanced cancers. The data were produced by immunoSEQ multiplex PCR, yet TCRdb's version contains in-frame clones alone and is incomplete. This table has about 61,000 clones, around 82% appearing once. This sample comprised CD4+ or CD8+ T cells sorted from blood, obtained in a trial of the OX40 agonist ivuxolimab. These receptors all come from an adult with an advanced solid tumor such as melanoma, head and neck, liver or kidney cancer.

The rearrangement joins TRBV19 to TRBJ2-1, with a possible D match to TRBD1 (6 bases). The length of the CDR3 is 14 residues. Per germline, CDR1 LNHDA and CDR2 SQIVND (reference sequence). Trimming removed 10 bases from V and 6 bases from J, with 19 bases in between. CDR3 in DNA: TGTGCCAATACCTTCCGGGACATTCTCAATGAGCAGTTCTTC. Encoded protein: CANTFRDILNEQFF.

The V and J genes are TRBV10-3 and TRBJ2-7; TRBD2 matches at 10 bases. The CDR3 is 12 residues long. V shed 10 bases, J shed 3 bases, and the junction held 3 bases outside the gene matches. CDR1 and CDR2 (germline): ENHRY, SYGVKD. This CDR3 reads CATTSGIYEQYF. In nucleotides, the CDR3 is TGTGCCACCACTAGCGGGATCTACGAGCAGTACTTC.

The chain is built from TRBV7-8 and TRBJ1-1; D remains ambiguous. V lost 6 bases to trimming and J lost 6 bases, with 23 bases between them. The CDR3 runs 16 residues. Germline CDR1 SGHVS, CDR2 FQNEAQ. The DNA of the CDR3 is TGTGCCAGCAGTTTTCCCCCCTCTGGGATTGGCGCTGAAGCTTTCTTT. Amino acids: CASSFPPSGIGAEAFF.

This rearrangement joins TRBV10-3 to TRBJ2-6, with unresolved D. Germline V lookup: CDR1 ENHRY, CDR2 SYGVKD. V gave up 8 bases and J gave up 4 bases, with 9 bases separating them. The CDR3 is made up of 13 amino acids. The CDR3 is CAIQESGANVLTF. Here the CDR3 DNA reads TGTGCCATCCAGGAGTCCGGGGCCAACGTCCTGACTTTC.

The rearrangement links TRBV6-6 to TRBJ1-2, with 7 bases matching TRBD1. The CDR3 contains 14 residues. V was pared by 6 bases and J by 3 bases, with 7 bases of the junction left unmatched. Germline CDR1 and CDR2: MNHNY and SVGAGI (reference sequence). The CDR3 nucleotides read TGTGCCAGCAGAAGCAGGGGGGAAGACTATGGCTACACCTTC. Protein product: CASRSRGEDYGYTF.

This clone occurred once. The chain carries TRBV27 and TRBJ1-2; maybe TRBD1 (6 bases). The ends were cut back, 5 bases at V and 2 bases at J, with 18 bases in the middle. The V gene's germline CDR1 is MNHEY and CDR2 SMNVEV (reference sequence). This CDR3 comprises 16 residues. CDR3 loop: CASSGLRGPRNYGYTF. In DNA, the CDR3 is TGTGCCAGCAGTGGCTTGCGGGGGCCGCGAAACTATGGCTACACCTTC.

The chain links TRBV28 to TRBJ1-2, with TRBD1 as a possible D gene (5 bases). V was clipped by 8 bases and J by 2 bases, with 18 bases between them. Germline values: CDR1 MDHEN, CDR2 SYDVKM. There are 15 residues in the CDR3. The CDR3 protein is CASSPGGVMNYGYTF. The CDR3 coding sequence is TGTGCCAGCTCCCCTGGGGGGGTTATGAACTATGGCTACACCTTC.

The V gene is TRBV4-3, the J gene TRBJ2-1, with D perhaps matching TRBD2 (6 bases). Per the germline V gene, CDR1 is LGHNA and CDR2 is YSLEER. V shed 5 bases and J shed 5 bases, with 10 bases lying between them. This CDR3 is built from 13 residues. In DNA form, the CDR3 reads TGCGCCAGCAGCTACTCGGGGGACAATGAGCAGTTCTTC. It codes for CASSYSGDNEQFF.

V and J are TRBV7-8 and TRBJ1-1, with D uncertain. V lost 3 bases to trimming and J lost 1 base, with 9 bases between them. CDR1 is SGHVS and CDR2 is FQNEAQ in the germline V gene. The CDR3 extends over 14 amino acids. The CDR3 loop reads CASSFERGNTEAFF. The CDR3 coding sequence is TGTGCCAGCAGCTTCGAGAGAGGGAACACTGAAGCTTTCTTT.

This chain uses TRBV5-6 with TRBJ1-5; 7 bases line up with TRBD1. Germline V gene data show CDR1 as SGHDT and CDR2 as YYEEEE. This CDR3 is built from 13 residues. Trimming cost V 2 bases and J 9 bases; bases outside gene matches: 5. DNA of the CDR3: TGTGCCAGCAGCTTACAGGGGATCTCGCCCCAGCATTTT. It translates to CASSLQGISPQHF.

This clone was seen more than once but under ten times. This chain uses TRBV7-2 with TRBJ2-7; D possibly corresponds to TRBD2 (5 bases). CDR3 length equals 14 residues. The germline CDR1 and CDR2 sequences are SGHTA and FQGNSA. Trimming pared 2 bases from V and 2 bases from J, leaving 10 bases between. As DNA, the CDR3 is TGTGCCAGCAGCTTAACCGGGATCACCTACGAGCAGTACTTC. It codes for CASSLTGITYEQYF.

This CDR3 is CASSQDRAVTEAFF. The CDR3 nucleotides read TGCGCCAGCAGTCAAGACAGGGCGGTCACTGAAGCTTTCTTT. V usage is TRBV5-1 and J usage is TRBJ1-1; 7 nucleotides line up with TRBD1. V shed 5 bases and J 4 bases; nucleotides not matched to a gene: 8. Germline V gene sequence: CDR1 SGHRS, CDR2 YFSETQ. There are 14 residues in the CDR3.

The V call is TRBV28, the J call TRBJ2-5; 9 bases line up with TRBD2. Germline V lookup: CDR1 MDHEN, CDR2 SYDVKM. V gave up 5 bases and J gave up 2 bases; unmatched junction bases: 9. This CDR3 comprises 16 residues. The CDR3 region has the DNA TGTGCCAGCAGTCGCCTAGCGGGATCAAGTCAAGAGACCCAGTACTTC. Protein: CASSRLAGSSQETQYF.

The DNA of the CDR3 is TGTGCCAGCAGAAGTGGGGACAGGGGCCTTTATGGCTACACCTTC. It codes for CASRSGDRGLYGYTF. The rearrangement joins TRBV28 to TRBJ1-2; TRBD1 agrees at 10 bases. The CDR3 runs to 15 residues. Germline CDR1 and CDR2: MDHEN and SYDVKM. V shed 6 bases, J shed 5 bases, and the junction held 9 bases outside the gene matches.

This chain links TRBV30 with TRBJ2-6; 7 bases match TRBD1. Losses at the gene ends were 0 bases for V and 4 bases for J; bases not matched to a gene: 6. CDR1 GTSNPN and CDR2 SVGIG come from the germline V gene (reference sequence). This CDR3 has 16 amino acids. CDR3 in amino acids: CAWSVNRGYGANVLTF. In nucleotides, the CDR3 is TGTGCCTGGAGTGTCAACAGGGGTTACGGGGCCAACGTCCTGACTTTC.

The J gene is TRBJ1-1, the V gene TRBV25-1; no definite D call. The CDR3 loop spans 13 amino acids. The V and J ends lost 5 bases and 6 bases respectively, with 13 bases between them. The V gene's germline CDR1 is MGHDK and CDR2 SYGVNS. CDR3 nucleotides: TGTGCCAGCAGTCCCCATGAGGTCCCTGAAGCTTTCTTT. Translation gives CASSPHEVPEAFF.

The chain combines TRBV5-1 with TRBJ2-7; 10 bases fit TRBD1. Looked up from germline, CDR1 is SGHRS and CDR2 is YFSETQ. This CDR3 region has 14 residues. The V gene end was trimmed by 3 bases and the J gene end by 2 bases; junction bases not matched to a gene: 2. Here the CDR3 reads CASSSGTGAYEQYF. The CDR3 coding sequence is TGCGCCAGCAGCTCCGGGACAGGGGCCTACGAGCAGTACTTC.

Worth noting for this clone: Other nucleotide sequences in the sample specify the same CDR3. The chain uses TRBV25-1 and TRBJ1-1, with D tentatively TRBD1 (5 bases). The V gene lost 4 bases and the J gene lost 4 bases, with 13 bases spanning the gap. This CDR3 is built from 14 residues. Germline CDR1 is MGHDK and CDR2 is SYGVNS. The CDR3 DNA follows: TGTGCCAGCAGTGCCCAGGGAAGAGGCACTGAAGCTTTCTTT. It encodes CASSAQGRGTEAFF.

The CDR3 nucleotides are TGTGCCAGCAGCTTACGCCGGACGGCGGCTGATGAAAAACTGTTTTTT. Amino acids: CASSLRRTAADEKLFF. The chain employs TRBV7-9 and TRBJ1-4; no firm D call. The germline V gene encodes CDR1 SEHNR and CDR2 FQNEAQ (reference sequence). This CDR3 is built from 16 residues. V lost 2 bases and J 6 bases, leaving 16 bases between the germline ends.